The entry below describes one T cell receptor (beta chain). The specificity of this receptor is unknown. Base qualities are missing; no much larger clone stands one base away. The data derive from a study of CD8+CD57+ T cells in acquired aplastic anemia (dated 2018 in TCRdb). Background on the whole study: On average, sorted CD4+ and CD8+ cells yielded roughly 3.4 ug of extracted DNA, with a range of roughly 0.19 to 27.4 ug. Mean read counts for healthy donor samples were roughly 10 million for CD4+ cells and around 11 million for CD8+ cells. On the study overall, not on this receptor specifically: No significant difference in CD8+ Simpson's diversity was found between patients and healthy controls (P=0.060). Roughly 30 CD8+ CDR3 sequences were shared between patients and controls but appeared highly expressed in patients and within their immunodominant clones.

Genomic DNA served as template for TCR beta VDJ combination and CDR3 sequence profiling. TCR repertoire sequencing was run on an Illumina HiSeq 2000. Per the authors' processing: Repertoires were assessed using TRBV/TRBJ rearrangement plots, CDR3 size and DJ length profiles, and Simpson's diversity index. The most abundant DNA sequence in the deep sequencing data was defined as the immunodominant clone. CDR3 amino acid sequences were screened for sharing across subjects and were compared with published repertoires and the VDJdb database. The raw public reads went through TCRdb reprocessing: fastp at Q25, MiXCR clone calling, in-frame beta chains kept. For every CDR3 protein sequence, its rows merge into one entry that carries the most common genes and DNA. TCRdb, not the authors, supplied the V and J calls. Here the sample has about 210,000 distinct CDR3 sequences; 60% to 65% occur a single time. The top ten clones comprise 25% to 30% of the sample.

In this study, sorted CD4+ and CD8+ T cells from the blood of healthy subjects and of severe aplastic anemia patients had their TCR repertoires deep-sequenced. Ficoll-Paque density gradient centrifugation was used to isolate peripheral blood mononuclear cells. Before DNA extraction, CD4+ and CD8+ T cells were sorted with FACS or magnetic beads. Its CDR3 holds 16 amino acids, cysteine through phenylalanine. Left in the record is the CDR3 DNA by itself, 48 bases read in frame from the first base. In the germline V gene, CDR1 corresponds to SNHLY and CDR2 to FYNNEI. The junction shows trimming of 1 base on V and 6 bases on J, and the gene matches do not reach 7 bases of it.

The TCR was taken from a human donor in good health. The sequence links TRBV2 to TRBJ2-3; 10 central nucleotides agree with TRBD1. Sequencing was performed on sorted CD4+, CD8+, or CD8+CD57+ T cells (not recorded which) from PBMCs. The DNA sequence is TGTGCCAGCAGTGAAGAGGGACAGGGGTCGTCGGATACGCAGTATTTT. It translates to CASSEEGQGSSDTQYF.